These 28 T cell receptor beta chains share one sample of origin, sequenced in a study of T cells in Graves' hyperthyroidism and ophthalmopathy. The source material, RNA transcripts, was used to amplify TCR beta CDR3 regions. HTBI primers were used for first-round RT-PCR of the TCR CDR3. TCRdb used MiXCR to reprocess the multiplex PCR reads, holding one entry per CDR3 protein. Of about 360,000 distinct CDR3 sequences listed, less than 15% were seen once; the top ten hold about 9.1%. The sequenced sample consisted of blood. The receptor source for this set is a woman between 18 and 29 years old with Graves' hyperthyroidism.

This clonotype was seen a handful of times. V usage is TRBV19 and J usage is TRBJ2-3; possible D gene TRBD1, 5 bases. Trimming left V 4 bases short and J 0 bases short, with 11 bases between. There are 15 residues in the CDR3. The germline gives CDR1 LNHDA, CDR2 SQIVND (reference sequence). The CDR3 loop reads CASSTGARSTDTQYF. The CDR3 DNA reads TGTGCCAGTAGTACTGGGGCCAGAAGCACAGATACGCAGTATTTT.

This clonotype was counted ten times or more. The chain joins TRBV20-1 to TRBJ1-1; D is possibly TRBD1 (5 bases). Germline CDR1 is DFQATT and CDR2 is SNEGSKA (reference sequence). The CDR3 is made up of 15 amino acids. The V gene lost 3 bases and the J gene lost 4 bases, with 18 bases spanning the gap. Here the CDR3 reads CSASGGAGYGTEAFF. CDR3 nucleotide sequence: TGCAGTGCTAGTGGGGGTGCAGGGTATGGCACTGAAGCTTTCTTT.

This clonotype was detected many times. The chain is built from TRBV28 and TRBJ2-4; D is unclear. From germline, CDR1 is MDHEN and CDR2 SYDVKM. Trimming stripped 6 bases from V and 1 base from J, with 7 bases between. CDR3 size: 13 residues. The CDR3 nucleotides read TGTGCCAGCAGCCCCCCGGCCAAAAACATTCAGTACTTC. This translates into CASSPPAKNIQYF.

Remarks on this clonotype: A much larger clone sits a single nucleotide away, making a read error possible. The chain is built from TRBV7-9 and TRBJ1-1; D gene ambiguous. This CDR3 spans 13 amino acids. Germline V lookup: CDR1 SEHNR, CDR2 FQNEAQ (reference sequence). Trimming took off 4 bases at V and 6 bases at J, with 12 bases between the two ends. CDR3 coding DNA: TGTGCCAGCAGCTCCCGGGCGCGGCCTGAAGCTTTCTTT. Amino acids: CASSSRARPEAFF.

This clonotype was detected many times. V is TRBV3-1 and J is TRBJ2-7; D remains ambiguous. The germline gives CDR1 LGHDT, CDR2 YNNKEL (reference sequence). The CDR3 covers 12 residues. Trimming removed 1 base from V and 6 bases from J, with 7 bases in between. DNA of the CDR3: TGTGCCAGCAGCCAAGGACGACGCGAGCAGTACTTC. This encodes CASSQGRREQYF.

This clonotype has only a few counts. The V and J genes are TRBV6-1 and TRBJ2-2; possibly TRBD2 for D (7 bases). V lost 10 bases and J lost 6, with 15 bases in between. Germline CDR1 is MNHNS and CDR2 is SASEGT. The CDR3 sequence is 13 residues long. The CDR3 DNA sequence: TGTGCCACTAGTGGGGGGGCCGCCGGGGAGCTGTTTTTT. Amino acid sequence: CATSGGAAGELFF.

This clonotype was recorded many times. V and J are TRBV5-1 and TRBJ1-3, with D tentatively TRBD1 (5 bases). Between the trimmed V and J ends, which lost 3 bases and 1 base, there was a span of 8 bases. Germline lookup yields CDR1 SGHRS and CDR2 YFSETQ. The CDR3 is made up of 14 amino acids. This CDR3 reads CASSSTDSGNTIYF. In DNA, the CDR3 is TGCGCCAGCAGCTCGACAGATTCTGGAAACACCATATATTTT.

This clonotype was observed a handful of times. V usage is TRBV11-3 and J usage is TRBJ2-5; 7 nucleotides align to TRBD1. The ends lost 6 bases at V and 2 bases at J; junction bases unmatched: 6. The CDR3 consists of 14 residues. Germline-derived CDR1 and CDR2 are SGHNT and YENEEA. The CDR3 spells CASRRPGQQETQYF. CDR3 DNA: TGTGCCAGCAGAAGACCGGGACAGCAAGAGACCCAGTACTTC.

The genes are TRBV5-1 and TRBJ2-1, with 7 nucleotides matching TRBD1. The V gene's germline CDR1 is SGHRS and CDR2 YFSETQ. The CDR3 consists of 12 residues. J was trimmed by 8 bases and V by 7 bases; bases with no gene match: 6. For the CDR3, the DNA is TGCGCCAGCCGGGTGGACAGGCATGAGCAGTTCTTC. Translation gives CASRVDRHEQFF.

This clonotype was seen many times. V and J are TRBV2 and TRBJ2-2; possibly TRBD1 for D (5 bases). Germline V gives CDR1 SNHLY, CDR2 FYNNEI. The CDR3 length is 13 residues. The V end was cut by 4 bases, the J end by 4 bases, with 7 bases between. The CDR3 reads CASSVGVTGELFF. For the CDR3, the DNA is TGTGCCAGCAGTGTAGGGGTCACCGGGGAGCTGTTTTTT.

The chain is built from TRBV11-2 and TRBJ2-7, with D maybe TRBD1 (7 bases). The CDR3 sequence is 18 residues long. The germline gives CDR1 SGHAT, CDR2 FQNNGV. V lost 5 bases and J lost 9, with 32 bases in between. The CDR3 DNA follows: TGTGCCAGCAGCCAAGCCCTGGGGGGCGGGCCTACCCCAGGGGGGCAGTACTTC. Translating it yields CASSQALGGGPTPGGQYF.

On this clonotype itself: A read error is possible here, since a much larger clone lies one base away. Likely a read error: the CDR3 ends without its conserved phenylalanine or tryptophan. This chain joins TRBV6-2 or TRBV6-3 and TRBJ1-2; D unclear. The germline gives CDR1 MNHEY, CDR2 SVGEGT. This CDR3 contains 15 residues. V lost 5 bases, J lost 5 bases, and 18 bases lay in between. Here the CDR3 DNA reads TGTGCCAGCAGTCCCAATCCCGCCTCTGGATATGGCTACACCTCC. This encodes CASSPNPASGYGYTS.

This clonotype has ten or more counts. The J gene is TRBJ1-6, the V gene TRBV2; unclear D gene. This CDR3 spans 15 amino acids. Per germline, CDR1 SNHLY and CDR2 FYNNEI. Trimming removed 4 bases at V and 9 bases at J, with 16 bases between. The CDR3 DNA is TGTGCCAGCAGTGGCTCCCCCGCCTTGGGTTCACCCCTCCACTTT. Its protein is CASSGSPALGSPLHF.

V usage is TRBV7-2 and J usage is TRBJ1-3; D uncertain. CDR1 is SGHTA and CDR2 is FQGNSA in the germline V gene. This CDR3 contains 15 residues. The V end was cut by 5 bases, the J end by 0 bases, with 11 bases between. CDR3 loop: CASSPHFSSGNTIYF. CDR3 DNA: TGTGCCAGCAGCCCGCACTTTAGCTCTGGAAACACCATATATTTT.

This clonotype was seen many times. V gene TRBV2 combines with J gene TRBJ1-6, with no clear D. This CDR3 region has 15 residues. Looked up from germline, CDR1 is SNHLY and CDR2 is FYNNEI. Trimming took 0 bases from V and 7 from J, leaving 10 bases between them. DNA for the CDR3: TGTGCCAGCAGTGAAGCGGCTTCGAGGAATTCACCCCTCCACTTT. Translating it yields CASSEAASRNSPLHF.

This clonotype was detected a few times. A single base separates this from a much larger clone, so it may be a read error. The chain is built from TRBV27 and TRBJ2-2; no clear D gene. The CDR3 is 12 residues long. The germline CDR1 and CDR2 sequences are MNHEY and SMNVEV (reference sequence). CDR3: CVSSLMTGELFF. CDR3 nucleotides: TGTGTCAGCAGCCTGATGACCGGGGAGCTGTTTTTT.

This clonotype was seen a handful of times. The chain joins TRBV14 to TRBJ1-2; D gene uncertain. The CDR3 runs to 13 residues. Germline assignment: CDR1 SGHDN and CDR2 FVKESK. V was clipped by 2 bases and J by 4 bases, with 8 bases between them. This CDR3 is CASSQNRVYGYTF. The CDR3 DNA reads as TGTGCCAGCAGCCAAAACCGGGTCTATGGCTACACCTTC.

This clonotype was recorded many times. This chain connects TRBV2 to TRBJ1-4; D is uncertain. The V end was cut by 0 bases, the J end by 8 bases, with 13 bases between. The germline gives CDR1 SNHLY, CDR2 FYNNEI. CDR3 length equals 15 residues. CDR3 amino acids: CASSEAVGRREKLFF. The CDR3 DNA reads as TGTGCCAGCAGTGAAGCGGTGGGAAGGAGGGAAAAACTGTTTTTT. The whole variable domain, filled in from reference TRBV2 and TRBJ1-4, reads EPEVTQTPSHQVTQMGQEVILRCVPISNHLYFYWYRQILGQKVEFLVSFYNNEISEKSEIFDDQFSVERPDGSNFTLKIRSTKLEDSAMYFCASSEAVGRREKLFFGSGTQLSVL.

This clonotype has a count of ten or more. The chain links TRBV3-1 to TRBJ1-2; D remains ambiguous. Germline-derived CDR1 and CDR2 are LGHDT and YNNKEL (reference sequence). This CDR3 contains 12 residues. The V and J ends lost 5 bases and 4 bases respectively, with 8 bases between them. CDR3 in DNA: TGTGCCAGCAGCACCCAGTCCTATGGCTACACCTTC. Translating it yields CASSTQSYGYTF.

This clonotype was observed a handful of times. V gene TRBV19 combines with J gene TRBJ1-4; 8 nucleotides line up with TRBD1. Germline V gene lookup returns CDR1 LNHDA and CDR2 SQIVND (reference sequence). This CDR3 contains 14 residues. V shed 3 bases, J shed 8 bases, and the junction held 5 bases outside the gene matches. CDR3 coding DNA: TGTGCCAGTAGTATCAACAGGGGGTCGGAAAAACTGTTTTTT. It codes for CASSINRGSEKLFF.

This clonotype has a handful of counts. V is TRBV28 and J is TRBJ2-2, with 10 bases identical to TRBD1. J gave up 7 bases and V 4 bases, and 12 bases lay outside the gene matches. CDR3 length equals 17 residues. Per the germline V gene, CDR1 is MDHEN and CDR2 is SYDVKM. Written as DNA, the CDR3 is TGTGCCAGCAGTTCTCGGCGTGACAGGGGGCATGACGGGGAGCTGTTTTTT. Protein sequence: CASSSRRDRGHDGELFF.

This clonotype was counted a few times. CDR3 coding DNA: TGTGCCAGCAGTTTAACCGGACAGGGGACTACCAATGAGCAGTTCTTC. Translation gives CASSLTGQGTTNEQFF. This chain uses TRBV7-9 with TRBJ2-1; 9 bases are shared with TRBD1. The germline V gene has CDR1 SEHNR and CDR2 FQNEAQ (reference sequence). V was clipped by 6 bases and J by 6 bases; unmatched bases: 12. The CDR3 has 16 residues.

This clonotype was counted at least ten times. The V gene is TRBV20-1, the J gene TRBJ2-1, with D hard to call. Per germline, CDR1 DFQATT and CDR2 SNEGSKA (reference sequence). V was pared by 0 bases and J by 4 bases, with 13 bases between. This CDR3 spans 15 amino acids. The CDR3 DNA follows: TGCAGTGCTAGAGATGTAACTGGCCTATACAATGAGCAGTTCTTC. Translated, it gives CSARDVTGLYNEQFF.

This clonotype occurred many times. The chain couples TRBV18 to TRBJ1-3, with D maybe TRBD1 (5 bases). Deletions cut 3 bases from V and 6 bases from J, with 12 bases between. CDR1 is KGHSH and CDR2 is LQKENI in the germline V gene. This CDR3 is 14 amino acids long. The CDR3 region has the DNA TGTGCCAGCTCACCTCCAGGGACGGAAAACACCATATATTTT. Protein: CASSPPGTENTIYF.

This clonotype occurred a few times. The J gene is TRBJ2-1, the V gene TRBV30; 10 positions agree with TRBD2. Germline values: CDR1 GTSNPN, CDR2 SVGIG (reference sequence). The V gene end was trimmed by 4 bases and the J gene end by 0 bases; junction bases not matched to a gene: 3. The CDR3 loop spans 15 amino acids. The CDR3 coding sequence is TGTGCCTGGATGTTAGCGGGAGGCTCCTACAATGAGCAGTTCTTC. Amino acid sequence: CAWMLAGGSYNEQFF.

This clonotype was seen many times. The J gene is TRBJ2-5, the V gene TRBV27, with D hard to call. Trimming removed 2 bases from V and 5 bases from J, with 18 bases in between. Germline assignment: CDR1 MNHEY and CDR2 SMNVEV (reference sequence). The CDR3 totals 16 residues. The CDR3 DNA sequence: TGTGCCAGCAGTTTAATCCCAGACTTACTATCGGAGACCCAGTACTTC. Protein sequence: CASSLIPDLLSETQYF.

This clonotype was observed at least ten times. The V call is TRBV2, the J call TRBJ2-7; TRBD2 is a possible D gene (6 bases). This CDR3 is 14 amino acids long. Per germline, CDR1 SNHLY and CDR2 FYNNEI. With 10 bases removed from V and 2 bases from J, the gap between germline ends came to 18 bases. In DNA form, the CDR3 reads TGTGCCACAAAACGACGGGAGCAAGCCTACGAGCAGTACTTC. This translates into CATKRREQAYEQYF.

V and J are TRBV9 and TRBJ1-5; 9 positions agree with TRBD1. Germline V gives CDR1 SGDLS, CDR2 YYNGEE. The V segment lost 5 bases and the J segment 5 bases; nucleotides outside the gene matches: 8. The CDR3 consists of 15 residues. The CDR3 bases are TGTGCCAGCAGTCCCCCGGGACAGGGATATCAGCCCCAGCATTTT. The encoded protein is CASSPPGQGYQPQHF. The whole variable domain, remainder taken from reference TRBV9 and TRBJ1-5, is DSGVTQTPKHLITATGQRVTLRCSPRSGDLSVYWYQQSLDQGLQFLIQYYNGEERAKGNILERFSAQQFPDLHSELNLSSLELGDSALYFCASSPPGQGYQPQHFGDGTRLSIL.